Listed below are T cell receptor beta chains from one sample, sequenced in a study of Tregs in tolerant kidney transplant recipients. Profiling relied on immunoSEQ multiplex PCR, and the TCRdb table lists in-frame clones only, not all of them. The repertoire holds around 120,000 clones, with almost 95% as singletons. Sequenced sample: CD4+ T cells from blood. Receptor source: a human donor in good health. The CDR3 runs from the conserved cysteine through the conserved F or W. A D gene is named only where the DNA matches it firmly. A clone size is listed for some rows: how often the clone was seen (once, few, many), or a class if it is expanded.

>TRBV2|TRBD1|once|TRBJ1-5
TGTGCCAGCAGTGAACAGGGGGATAATCAGCCCCAGCATTTT
CASSEQGDNQPQHF
>TRBV5-6|TRBD1|.|TRBJ1-2
TGTGCCAGCAGCAAGGGACAGGCCTATGGCTACACCTTC
CASSKGQAYGYTF
>TRBV5-1|.|once|TRBJ2-3
TGCGCCAGCAGCTTGGCCCGCGGGGGACAGACAGATACGCAGTATTTT
CASSLARGGQTDTQYF
>TRBV6-1|TRBD1|.|TRBJ1-5
TGTGCCAGCAGTGGTAGAGGGACAGGGGCGGGGAATCAGCCCCAGCATTTT
CASSGRGTGAGNQPQHF
>TRBV7-9|.|.|TRBJ1-1
TGTGCCAGCAGCTTTGCGATGAACACTGAAGCTTTCTTT
CASSFAMNTEAFF
>TRBV4-1|TRBD1|.|TRBJ1-4
TGCGCCAGCAGCCAGGACAGGGCAACTAATGAAAAACTGTTTTTT
CASSQDRATNEKLFF
>TRBV7-6|TRBD1|.|TRBJ1-1
TGTGCCAGCAGCTTAGGAGGGACAGCGAACACTGAAGCTTTCTTT
CASSLGGTANTEAFF
>TRBV6-5|TRBD2|.|TRBJ2-7
TGTGCCAGCAGTTTTCTAGCGGGGGCTTCCTACGAGCAGTACTTC
CASSFLAGASYEQYF
>TRBV23-1|TRBD2|.|TRBJ2-5
TGCGCCAGCAGCGAGGACAAGGACGGGGGGGACAAGGAAGAGACCCAGTACTTC
CASSEDKDGGDKEETQYF
>TRBV25-1|TRBD1|.|TRBJ1-1
TGTGCCAGCGGGGGACAGAACATGAACACTGAAGCTTTCTTT
CASGGQNMNTEAFF
>TRBV18|.|.|TRBJ1-2
TGTGCCAGCTCACCCTTAAGGGGCGAAATGAATGGCTACACCTTC
CASSPLRGEMNGYTF
>TRBV6-5|.|.|TRBJ2-1
TGTGCCAGCAGTTACGGTAATGAGCAGTTCTTC
CASSYGNEQFF
>TRBV30|.|.|TRBJ1-1
TGTGCCTGGAGCTTTTTTTCCATGAACACTGAAGCTTTCTTT
CAWSFFSMNTEAFF
>TRBV18|.|.|TRBJ1-2
TGTGCCAGCTCACGGGACGGCTATGGCTACACCTTC
CASSRDGYGYTF
>TRBV2|.|.|TRBJ2-2
TGTGCCAGCAGTGCTGCTATGGGTTACGCGAACACCGGGGAGCTGTTTTTT
CASSAAMGYANTGELFF
>TRBV28|.|.|TRBJ2-2
TGTGCCAGCAGTGCCCGGCAGGGGTTAAACACCGGGGAGCTGTTTTTT
CASSARQGLNTGELFF
>TRBV5-5|TRBD1|.|TRBJ2-6
TGTGCCAGCAGCTTGGCCGGACAGGACCCAAGGGGGGCCAACGTCCTGACTTTC
CASSLAGQDPRGANVLTF
>TRBV5-6|.|.|TRBJ2-6
TGTGCCAGCAGCTTGGCGGGGACGCACTCTGGGGCCAACGTCCTGACTTTC
CASSLAGTHSGANVLTF
>TRBV11-3|.|.|TRBJ2-7
TGTGCCAGCAGCTTAGCCGCGACAGGTCCTTACGAGCAGTACTTC
CASSLAATGPYEQYF
>TRBV7-2|.|.|TRBJ1-2
TGTGCCAGCAGCTTAGCGTCGCATCTATTCTATGGCTACACCTTC
CASSLASHLFYGYTF
>TRBV5-1|TRBD2|.|TRBJ2-2
TGCGCCAGCAGCTCCCTCAGCGGGATTAACACCGGGGAGCTGTTTTTT
CASSSLSGINTGELFF
>TRBV5-8|.|.|TRBJ1-5
TGTGCCAGCAGTCTCCGGGGGGGGCCTAATCAGCCCCAGCATTTT
CASSLRGGPNQPQHF
>TRBV9|.|.|TRBJ2-7
TGTGCCAGCAGCGTAGGGGGGACGGTCGAGCAGTACTTC
CASSVGGTVEQYF
>TRBV5-4|.|few|TRBJ1-2
TGTGCCAGCAGCCCGGGGGGGTCTACAGGGTACGATGGCTACACCTTC
CASSPGGSTGYDGYTF
>TRBV30|.|.|TRBJ1-1
TGTGCCTGGAGCCGCGGAGGGGCCGGCACTGAAGCTTTCTTT
CAWSRGGAGTEAFF
>TRBV7-6|.|.|TRBJ1-1
TGTGCCAGCAGCTTTGGGGGGGGGCTGAACACTGAAGCTTTCTTT
CASSFGGGLNTEAFF
>TRBV10-2|.|.|TRBJ2-1
TGCGCCAGCAGGGATCCGGGACGTGAAGATGAGCAGTTCTTC
CASRDPGREDEQFF
>TRBV19|.|.|TRBJ2-1
TGTGCCAGTCGACTAGACCCTAGCTCCTACAATGAGCAGTTCTTC
CASRLDPSSYNEQFF
>TRBV19|.|.|TRBJ2-2
TGTGCCAGTAGTGACCAAGTTTCCCCGGGGACCGGGGAGCTGTTTTTT
CASSDQVSPGTGELFF
>TRBV19|TRBD2|few|TRBJ2-7
TGTGCCAGTAGTATACGGCCGGGGGGCTCCTACGAGCAGTACTTC
CASSIRPGGSYEQYF
>TRBV19|.|.|TRBJ1-1
TGTGCCAGTAGTAAGTACGTGAACACTGAAGCTTTCTTT
CASSKYVNTEAFF
>TRBV6-1|.|.|TRBJ1-5
TGTGCCAGCAGTTTAAACAATCAGCCCCAGCATTTT
CASSLNNQPQHF
>TRBV10-3|TRBD1|.|TRBJ1-5
TGTGCCATCAGTTCCGGGACAGGGGGCGGCAATCAGCCCCAGCATTTT
CAISSGTGGGNQPQHF
>TRBV19|.|.|TRBJ2-7
TGTGCCAGTAGTATCGGCGGGCCGGCCTACGAGCAGTACTTC
CASSIGGPAYEQYF
>TRBV30|TRBD1|.|TRBJ1-5
TGTGCCTGGTCGGACAGGAACAATCAGCCCCAGCATTTT
CAWSDRNNQPQHF
>TRBV30|.|.|TRBJ2-7
TGTGCCTGGAGTTTGGGTAGGGCGGTGAGCGAGCAGTACTTC
CAWSLGRAVSEQYF
>TRBV7-3|TRBD1|few|TRBJ1-5
TGTGCCAGCAGCTTAACGGCGGGACAGCCTAGGTATTTT
CASSLTAGQPRYF
>TRBV21-1|.|.|TRBJ2-3
TGTGCCAGCAGCAAAGTTGGCGGACCGTCCGATACGCAGTATTTT
CASSKVGGPSDTQYF
>TRBV19|.|.|TRBJ2-5
TGTGCCACAAAGACAGCGTGGGGAAAAGAGACCCAGTACTTC
CATKTAWGKETQYF
>TRBV18|.|once|TRBJ2-3
TGTGCCAGCTCACCCAGGCCAGGGGTCTCTAGCACAGATACGCAGTATTTT
CASSPRPGVSSTDTQYF
>TRBV18|TRBD1|.|TRBJ2-7
TGTGCCAGCTCACTGGGACAGGCTGGGACCTACGAGCAGTACTTC
CASSLGQAGTYEQYF
>TRBV5-1|.|.|TRBJ1-3
TGCGCCAGCAGCTTGGCCGGGAACTCTGGAAACACCATATATTTT
CASSLAGNSGNTIYF
>TRBV5-1|TRBD2|.|TRBJ2-1
TGCGCCAGCAGGTTTACTAGCGGGGGGGAACATGAGCAGTTCTTC
CASRFTSGGEHEQFF
>TRBV5-8|.|.|TRBJ1-2
TGTGCCAGCAGCCCTATGGGCAGGAGCACGTATGGCTACACCTTC
CASSPMGRSTYGYTF
>TRBV14|TRBD1|.|TRBJ1-4
TGTGCCAGCAGCCAAGATGGAAGCCCAACAGGGGTGAGGAGAGAAAAACTGTTTTTT
CASSQDGSPTGVRREKLFF
>TRBV6-5|.|.|TRBJ2-6
TGTGCCAGCAGTTATAGAGGATCCGGGGCCAACGTCCTGACTTTC
CASSYRGSGANVLTF
>TRBV10-3|.|.|TRBJ1-5
TGTGCCATCAGTGCGACGGGTTCCAATCAGCCCCAGCATTTT
CAISATGSNQPQHF
>TRBV18|.|.|TRBJ1-4
TGTGCCAGCTCACGGGGAGGTGGTGAAAAACTGTTTTTT
CASSRGGGEKLFF